This T cell receptor (beta chain) was profiled in a study of blood T cell repertoires in COVID-19. Study overall: Sites across the United States, Italy and Spain contributed samples from acute and convalescent COVID-19. Sources were T cells, B-cell-depleted T cells, or PBMCs; the material itself was cDNA or gDNA.

Methods used by the authors: Estimates of nucleated cell counts were drawn from the amplification of reference gene primers. Sequencing used immunoSEQ multiplex PCR; TCRdb keeps in-frame clones, though not all of them. That table supplies the V and J calls and clone size; D and trimming were determined from the DNA. Here the sample spans about 68,000 clones, 80% to 90% being singletons. Trimming left V 8 bases short and J 3 bases short, with 19 bases between. Germline V gene lookup returns CDR1 ENHRY and CDR2 SYGVKD. The CDR3 is 16 amino acids. This clone is a singleton in its sample. The chain joins TRBV10-3 to TRBJ2-2; D remains ambiguous. The sample was peripheral blood. This TCR derives from a human donor in a cohort sampled during active COVID-19. The CDR3 loop is CAISPRLVDYTGELFF. The DNA for the CDR3 is TGTGCCATCTCCCCCCGGCTAGTCGACTACACCGGGGAGCTGTTTTTT.